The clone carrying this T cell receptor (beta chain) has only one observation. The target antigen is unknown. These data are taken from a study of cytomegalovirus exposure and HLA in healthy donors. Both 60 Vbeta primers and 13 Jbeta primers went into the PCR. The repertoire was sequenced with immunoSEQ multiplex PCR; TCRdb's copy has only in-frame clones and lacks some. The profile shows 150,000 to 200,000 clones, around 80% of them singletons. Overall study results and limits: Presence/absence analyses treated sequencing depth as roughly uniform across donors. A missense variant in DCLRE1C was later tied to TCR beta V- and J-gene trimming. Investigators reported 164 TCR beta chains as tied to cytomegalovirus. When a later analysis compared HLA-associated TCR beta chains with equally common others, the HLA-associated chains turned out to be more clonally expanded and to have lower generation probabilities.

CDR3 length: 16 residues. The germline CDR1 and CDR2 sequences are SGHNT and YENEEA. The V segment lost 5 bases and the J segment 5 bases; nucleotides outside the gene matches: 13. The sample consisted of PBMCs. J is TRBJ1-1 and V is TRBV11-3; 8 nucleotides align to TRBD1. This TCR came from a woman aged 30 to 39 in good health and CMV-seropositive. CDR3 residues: CASSLQLQGGITEAFF. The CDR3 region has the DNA TGTGCCAGCAGCCTCCAATTACAGGGGGGAATAACTGAAGCTTTCTTT.